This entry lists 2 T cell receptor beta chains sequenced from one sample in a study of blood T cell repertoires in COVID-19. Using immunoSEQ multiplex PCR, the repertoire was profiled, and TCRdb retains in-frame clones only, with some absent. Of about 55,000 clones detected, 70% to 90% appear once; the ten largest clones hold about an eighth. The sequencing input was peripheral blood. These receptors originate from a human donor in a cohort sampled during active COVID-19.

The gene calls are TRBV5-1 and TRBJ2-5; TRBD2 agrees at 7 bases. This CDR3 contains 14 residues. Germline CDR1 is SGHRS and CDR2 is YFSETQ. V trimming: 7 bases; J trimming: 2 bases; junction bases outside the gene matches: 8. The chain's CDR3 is CASQTGGRQETQYF. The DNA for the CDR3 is TGCGCCAGCCAGACGGGGGGTAGGCAAGAGACCCAGTACTTC.

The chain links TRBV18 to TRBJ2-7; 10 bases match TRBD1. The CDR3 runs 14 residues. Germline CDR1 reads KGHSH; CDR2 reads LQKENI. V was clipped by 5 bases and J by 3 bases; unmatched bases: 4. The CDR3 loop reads CASSGTGAVYEQYF. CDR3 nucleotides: TGTGCCAGCTCAGGGACAGGGGCCGTCTACGAGCAGTACTTC. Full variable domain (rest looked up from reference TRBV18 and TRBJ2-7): NAGVMQNPRHLVRRRGQEARLRCSPMKGHSHVYWYRQLPEEGLKFMVYLQKENIIDESGMPKERFSAEFPKEGPSILRIQQVVRGDSAAYFCASSGTGAVYEQYFGPGTRLTVT.